What follows is one T cell receptor beta chain and its context. The CDR3 length is 14 residues. The V end lost 1 base, the J end lost 8 bases, and 11 bases lay between the germline ends. Germline CDR1 and CDR2: LNHDA and SQIVND (reference sequence). The PCR was carried out with 60 Vbeta primers and 13 Jbeta primers. Clones were sequenced by immunoSEQ multiplex PCR, and TCRdb holds only the in-frame ones, with some missing. Here the sample spans under 300,000 clones, approximately 80% being singletons. This record belongs to a study of cytomegalovirus exposure and HLA in healthy donors. The origin of this receptor is a woman aged 60 to 75 in good health and CMV-seropositive. The chain uses TRBV19 and TRBJ2-2, with a tentative D call TRBD1 (6 bases). The sample comprised PBMCs. CDR3 residues: CASSIVGGRGELFF. CDR3 in DNA: TGTGCCAGTAGTATAGTTGGGGGCCGGGGGGAGCTGTTTTTT.